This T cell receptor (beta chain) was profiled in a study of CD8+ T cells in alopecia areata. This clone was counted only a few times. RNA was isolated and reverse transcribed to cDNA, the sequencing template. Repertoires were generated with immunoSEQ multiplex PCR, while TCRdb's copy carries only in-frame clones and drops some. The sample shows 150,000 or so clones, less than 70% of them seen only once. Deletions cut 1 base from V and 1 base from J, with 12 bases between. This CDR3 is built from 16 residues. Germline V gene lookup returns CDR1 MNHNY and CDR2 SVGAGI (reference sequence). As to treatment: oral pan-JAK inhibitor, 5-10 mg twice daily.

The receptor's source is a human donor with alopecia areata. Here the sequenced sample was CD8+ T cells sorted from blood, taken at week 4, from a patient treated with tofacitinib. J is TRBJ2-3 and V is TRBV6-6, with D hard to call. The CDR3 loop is CASSYYQPLGTDTQYF. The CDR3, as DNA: TGTGCCAGCAGTTACTACCAGCCCCTTGGCACAGATACGCAGTATTTT.